One sample yielded the 7 T cell receptor beta chains listed below, sequenced in a study of T-cell reconstitution after alpha-beta-depleted transplantation in children. As it was prepared, the TCRbeta library received unique molecular identifiers. In TCRdb, the PCR reads were re-called with MiXCR into one record per CDR3 protein. The sample has about 540,000 distinct CDR3 sequences, around 17% seen once. The input for sequencing was PBMCs from the stem cell graft donor, taken from the stem cell graft. The receptors come from a human donor who donated a stem cell graft to a child with acute lymphoblastic leukemia.

V usage is TRBV7-2 and J usage is TRBJ2-7; TRBD2 aligns across 11 bases. V shed 6 bases and J 4 bases; nucleotides not matched to a gene: 8. Germline lookup yields CDR1 SGHTA and CDR2 FQGNSA. The CDR3 sequence is 15 residues long. CDR3 in amino acids: CASSMPGTSGYEQYF. The CDR3 bases are TGTGCCAGCAGTATGCCCGGGACTAGCGGTTACGAGCAGTACTTC.

The chain carries TRBV4-1 and TRBJ2-7, with 11 bases fitting TRBD2. The CDR3 runs 18 residues. The ends lost 4 bases at V and 2 bases at J; junction bases unmatched: 13. Germline CDR1 and CDR2: MGHRA and YSYEKL. DNA of the CDR3: TGCGCCAGCAGCCGCGGGACTAGCGGATTCTCACTGGCCTACGAGCAGTACTTC. Its translation: CASSRGTSGFSLAYEQYF.

The V call is TRBV20-1, the J call TRBJ1-6; D unresolved. This CDR3 region has 12 residues. Trimming stripped 2 bases from V and 8 bases from J, with 7 bases between. Germline assignment: CDR1 DFQATT and CDR2 SNEGSKA (reference sequence). The CDR3 protein is CSARTRHSPLHF. CDR3 DNA sequence: TGCAGTGCTAGAACACGGCATTCACCCCTCCACTTT.

The chain couples TRBV6-5 to TRBJ2-1; 7 positions agree with TRBD2. V shed 4 bases and J 0 bases; nucleotides not matched to a gene: 6. The V gene's germline CDR1 is MNHEY and CDR2 SVGAGI. The CDR3 has 16 amino acids. The chain's CDR3 is CASSLIGGDSYNEQFF. As DNA, the CDR3 is TGTGCCAGCAGTTTAATTGGGGGGGACTCCTACAATGAGCAGTTCTTC.

The count of this clonotype is one. The chain recombines TRBV11-1 with TRBJ1-4, with 9 bases aligning to TRBD1. The CDR3 runs 15 residues. The germline V gene encodes CDR1 SGHAT and CDR2 FQDESV (reference sequence). J was trimmed by 5 bases and V by 4 bases; bases with no gene match: 5. The CDR3: CASSYSGTGNEKLFF. CDR3 nucleotides: TGTGCCAGCAGCTATTCCGGGACAGGGAATGAAAAACTGTTTTTT.

The chain recombines TRBV15 with TRBJ1-2; no reliable D call. CDR1 and CDR2 (germline): LNHNV, YYDKDF (reference sequence). V lost 3 bases to trimming and J lost 4 bases, with 18 bases between them. CDR3 length: 16 residues. CDR3: CATSSPWVQGLYGYTF. As DNA, the CDR3 is TGTGCCACCAGCAGTCCCTGGGTCCAAGGCCTCTATGGCTACACCTTC.

The chain is built from TRBV5-1 and TRBJ2-7; TRBD1 agrees at 12 bases. Germline CDR1 SGHRS, CDR2 YFSETQ. The CDR3 is 14 amino acids. The CDR3 DNA reads as TGCGCGTCCGACCCGGGACAGGGGGCGTCGGAGCAGTACTTC. Translation: CASDPGQGASEQYF.